This entry features one TCR beta chain sequence. The sample belongs to a study of identical twins. TCRdb called the 5' RACE reads again in MiXCR, with one record for every CDR3 protein. The sample lists nearly 200,000 distinct CDR3 sequences, roughly 15% occurring once. J was trimmed by 1 base and V by 2 bases; bases with no gene match: 5. CDR3 length: 17 residues. Germline CDR1 reads LGHDT; CDR2 reads YNNKEL (reference sequence). Separately, the same data were catalogued under a study of T cells expressing NK-cell markers. Turning to that study: Sorting was limited to alpha-beta TCR-expressing T cells with an anti-gamma-delta TCR antibody in several experiments.

V gene TRBV3-1 combines with J gene TRBJ2-5, with TRBD2 identical over 12 bases. This TCR came from a woman between 18 and 29 years old in good health. Specimen: CD8+ T cells sorted from blood. CDR3 loop: CASSQKPGLAGQETQYF. CDR3 nucleotides: TGTGCCAGCAGCCAAAAACCGGGACTAGCGGGCCAAGAGACCCAGTACTTC.